This T cell receptor beta chain was observed in a study of T cells after yellow fever vaccination. The V gene lost 2 bases and the J gene lost 4 bases, with 13 bases spanning the gap. Germline lookup yields CDR1 WSHSY and CDR2 SAAADI. This CDR3 has 15 amino acids. TCRdb redid the calling of the 5' RACE reads with MiXCR, one entry per CDR3 protein. The data contain some 300,000 distinct CDR3 sequences, around 4% of them singletons. Comments on this clonotype: The conserved final phenylalanine or tryptophan is absent from the CDR3, which likely points to a read error.

The chain joins TRBV10-2 to TRBJ2-3, with D possibly being TRBD1 (6 bases). This clonotype was obtained from a man in his late teens or twenties who received the YFV17D yellow fever vaccine. The sample here was PBMCs, taken on the day of the yellow fever booster vaccination. The CDR3 protein is CASSESRGYADTQYS. Written as DNA, the CDR3 is TGCGCCAGCAGTGAGAGTAGGGGGTACGCAGATACGCAGTATTCT.